This note documents a single T cell receptor (beta chain) sequence. Its antigen remains unidentified. The entry originates in a study of CD8 T cells in ankylosing spondylitis. Looked up from germline, CDR1 is SGHTA and CDR2 is FQGTGA. Trimming cost V 1 base and J 2 bases, with 5 bases left between them. CDR3 length equals 13 residues. General study points: Reportedly, disease-linked clones are significantly enriched in ankylosing spondylitis patients' matched synovial fluid. In synovial fluid and blood from reactive arthritis, some motif variants were previously reported. CD8+ by phenotype, disease-linked clones were relatively rare in peripheral blood.

Quantitative 5'-RACE was performed with molecular barcodes, and it yielded the TCR beta libraries. MiXCR, run by TCRdb on the 5' RACE reads, gives a single entry per CDR3 protein. The sample consists of tens of thousands of distinct CDR3 sequences, 25% to 35% of them appearing once. The rearrangement uses TRBV7-3 and TRBJ2-5; D ambiguous. Sample: blood, either unsorted or a sorted T cell fraction (not recorded which). This receptor was identified in a male donor with ankylosing spondylitis or in good health (not recorded which). The CDR3 region is CASSLMGQETQYF. CDR3 coding DNA: TGTGCCAGCAGCTTAATGGGGCAAGAGACCCAGTACTTC. The whole variable domain, filled in from reference TRBV7-3 and TRBJ2-5, reads GAGVSQTPSNKVTEKGKYVELRCDPISGHTALYWYRQSLGQGPEFLIYFQGTGAADDSGLPNDRFFAVRPEGSVSTLKIQRTERGDSAVYLCASSLMGQETQYFGPGTRLLVL.